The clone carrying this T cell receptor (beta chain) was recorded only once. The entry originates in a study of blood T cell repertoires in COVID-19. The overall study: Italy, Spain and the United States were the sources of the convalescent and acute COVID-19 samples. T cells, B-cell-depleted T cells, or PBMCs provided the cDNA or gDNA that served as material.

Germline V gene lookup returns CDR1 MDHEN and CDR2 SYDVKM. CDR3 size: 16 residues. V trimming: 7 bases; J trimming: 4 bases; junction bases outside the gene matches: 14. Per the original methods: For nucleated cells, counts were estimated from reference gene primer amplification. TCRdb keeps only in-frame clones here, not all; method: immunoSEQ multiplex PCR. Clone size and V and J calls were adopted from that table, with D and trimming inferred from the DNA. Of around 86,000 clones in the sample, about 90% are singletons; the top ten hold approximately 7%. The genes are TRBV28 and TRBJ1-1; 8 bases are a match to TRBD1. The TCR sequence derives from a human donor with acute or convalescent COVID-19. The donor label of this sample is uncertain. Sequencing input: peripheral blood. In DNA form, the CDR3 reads TGTGCCAGCATTGGACAGGGAACAAGGAGGGGCACTGAAGCTTTCTTT. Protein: CASIGQGTRRGTEAFF.